The sequence of this TCR beta chain was determined in a study of blood T cell repertoires in COVID-19. Study details: PBMCs, B-cell-depleted T cells, or T cells provided the cDNA or gDNA that made up the material.

Authors' analysis steps: For nucleated cells, counts were estimated from reference gene primer amplification. The table came from immunoSEQ multiplex PCR; TCRdb's copy has only in-frame clones and leaves some out. V and J calls and clone size are copied from that table; D and trimming were computed from the DNA. The sample consists of tens of thousands of clones, roughly 89% of them appearing once. The CDR3 covers 18 residues. Germline lookup yields CDR1 LNHNV and CDR2 YYDKDF (reference sequence). With 5 bases clipped from V and 0 bases from J, the junction kept 11 bases outside the gene matches. V is TRBV15 and J is TRBJ2-7, with TRBD1 matching 12 bases. Sample: peripheral blood. The TCR comes from a man aged 45-65 years with active COVID-19. The CDR3 here is CATSRGQGATESSYEQYF. CDR3 in DNA: TGTGCCACCAGCCGGGGACAGGGGGCCACTGAGAGCTCCTACGAGCAGTACTTC.